The present entry profiles one T cell receptor beta chain with its context. Its specificity is not known. This sample is drawn from a study of OX40 agonist ivuxolimab in advanced cancers. Study-level information: Anti-PD-1, anti-PD-L1 or anti-CTLA-4 therapy given earlier was allowed, and 30% to 45% had some. Three individuals attained partial responses, comprising one hepatocellular carcinoma case and two cutaneous melanoma cases. General study results and limits: Clonal expansion in partial responders at 0.1-3.0 mg/kg ranked among the lowest. Some patients without response likewise showed low normalized clonal expansion.

The table came from immunoSEQ multiplex PCR; TCRdb's copy has only in-frame clones and leaves some out. The table includes approximately 54,000 clones, about 90% detected once. CDR1 is WSHSY, CDR2 SAAADI, per germline. The V and J ends lost 4 bases and 1 base respectively, with 11 bases between them. The CDR3 covers 15 residues. The chain links TRBV10-2 to TRBJ1-5; tentatively, D is TRBD1 (5 bases). The TCR was taken from an adult with an advanced solid tumor such as melanoma, head and neck, liver or kidney cancer. The sequencing used CD4+ or CD8+ T cells sorted from blood, collected in a trial of the OX40 agonist ivuxolimab. The CDR3: CASSVDGDSNQPQHF. CDR3 coding DNA: TGCGCCAGCAGTGTTGATGGGGACAGCAATCAGCCCCAGCATTTT.